The present TCR beta chain was sequenced within a study of blood T cell repertoires in COVID-19. As for the study in general: The United States, Italy and Spain provided the acute and convalescent COVID-19 samples.

In the original processing: The assay estimated nucleated cells by amplifying reference gene primers. Clones were sequenced by immunoSEQ multiplex PCR, and TCRdb holds only the in-frame ones, with some missing. The V and J calls and clone size come from that table; D and trimming were worked out from the DNA. Here the sample spans approximately 14,000 clones, roughly 84% being singletons. Germline CDR1 reads SGHVS; CDR2 reads FQNEAQ. The length of the CDR3 is 17 residues. V was cut by 5 bases and J by 4 bases, with 21 bases left in between. The origin of this receptor is a man aged 50 to 60 with active COVID-19. The chain combines TRBV7-8 with TRBJ1-3; no definite D call. Material: peripheral blood. CDR3 protein: CASSQDPRASPGNTIYF. In DNA, the CDR3 is TGTGCCAGCAGCCAAGACCCCCGGGCTAGCCCGGGAAACACCATATATTTT.